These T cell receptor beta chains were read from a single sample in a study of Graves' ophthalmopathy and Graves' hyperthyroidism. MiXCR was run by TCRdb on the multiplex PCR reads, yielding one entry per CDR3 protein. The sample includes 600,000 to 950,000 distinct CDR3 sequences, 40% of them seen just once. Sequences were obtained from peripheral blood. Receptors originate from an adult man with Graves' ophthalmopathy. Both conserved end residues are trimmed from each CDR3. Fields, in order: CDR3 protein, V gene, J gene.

ASSLEGGSHEQY	TRBV7-9	TRBJ2-7
ASSMGLASTYEQY	TRBV7-2	TRBJ2-7
SVGDLDSSPLH	TRBV29-1	TRBJ1-6
ASSLPRRDGELF	TRBV7-9	TRBJ2-2
ASSLEPFNYGYT	TRBV25-1	TRBJ1-2
SAAQVPYEQY	TRBV20-1	TRBJ2-7
ASSFRGHYEQY	TRBV10-3	TRBJ2-7
SSGYSGANVLT	TRBV29-1	TRBJ2-6
ASSSMAGANVLT	TRBV7-9	TRBJ2-6
AITGQGANYGYT	TRBV10-3	TRBJ1-2
ASSVGFPASTGELF	TRBV9	TRBJ2-2
SARMRTGEPQH	TRBV20-1	TRBJ1-5
SARDRGRANSPLH	TRBV20-1	TRBJ1-6
ASSPLAMGSFYEQY	TRBV7-9	TRBJ2-7
SARDPGSRTDTEAF	TRBV20-1	TRBJ1-1
ASSITQGGRTEAF	TRBV19	TRBJ1-1
ASSVAGTEAF	TRBV6-1	TRBJ1-1
ASSIQGPSDTQY	TRBV19	TRBJ2-3
ATSSEARLNYGYT	TRBV15	TRBJ1-2
ASSYSSGYQETQY	TRBV6-5	TRBJ2-5